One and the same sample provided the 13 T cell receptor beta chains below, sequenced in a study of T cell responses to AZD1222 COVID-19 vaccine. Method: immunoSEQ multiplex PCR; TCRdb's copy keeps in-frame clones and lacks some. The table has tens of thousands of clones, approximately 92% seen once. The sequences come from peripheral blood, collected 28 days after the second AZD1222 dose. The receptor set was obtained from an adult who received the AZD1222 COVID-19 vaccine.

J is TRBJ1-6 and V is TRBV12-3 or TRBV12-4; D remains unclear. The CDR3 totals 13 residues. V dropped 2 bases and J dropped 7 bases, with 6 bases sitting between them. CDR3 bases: TGTGCCAGCAGTTTAAGTCAGAATTCACCCCTCCACTTT. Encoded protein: CASSLSQNSPLHF.

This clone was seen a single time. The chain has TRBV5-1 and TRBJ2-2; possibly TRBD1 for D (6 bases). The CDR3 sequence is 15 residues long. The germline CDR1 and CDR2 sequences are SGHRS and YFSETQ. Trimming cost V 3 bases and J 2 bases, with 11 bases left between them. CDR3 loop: CASSWSDSNTGELFF. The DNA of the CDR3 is TGCGCCAGCAGCTGGTCGGACAGTAACACCGGGGAGCTGTTTTTT.

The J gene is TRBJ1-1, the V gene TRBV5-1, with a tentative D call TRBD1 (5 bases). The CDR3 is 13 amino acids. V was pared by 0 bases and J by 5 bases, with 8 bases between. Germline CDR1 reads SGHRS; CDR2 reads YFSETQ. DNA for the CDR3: TGCGCCAGCAGCTTGGGGTGGGGGACTGAAGCTTTCTTT. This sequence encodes CASSLGWGTEAFF.

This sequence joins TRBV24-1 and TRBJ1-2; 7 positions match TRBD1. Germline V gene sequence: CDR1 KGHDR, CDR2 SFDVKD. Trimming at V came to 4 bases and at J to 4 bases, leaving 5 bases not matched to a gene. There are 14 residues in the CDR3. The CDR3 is CATSDAGTAYGYTF. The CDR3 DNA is TGTGCCACCAGTGACGCCGGGACAGCCTATGGCTACACCTTC.

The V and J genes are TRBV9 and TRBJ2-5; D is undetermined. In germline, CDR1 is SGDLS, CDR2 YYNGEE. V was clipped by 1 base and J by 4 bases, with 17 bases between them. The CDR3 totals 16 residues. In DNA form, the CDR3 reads TGTGCCAGCAGCGTACATCCGGGTCTGGTGGGAGAGACCCAGTACTTC. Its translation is CASSVHPGLVGETQYF.

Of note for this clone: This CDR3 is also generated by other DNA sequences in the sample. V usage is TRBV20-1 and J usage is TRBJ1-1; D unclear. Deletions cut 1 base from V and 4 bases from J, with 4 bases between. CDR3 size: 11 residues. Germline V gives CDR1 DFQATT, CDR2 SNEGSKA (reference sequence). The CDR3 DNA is TGCAGTGCTAGAGCAGTCACTGAAGCTTTCTTT. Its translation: CSARAVTEAFF.

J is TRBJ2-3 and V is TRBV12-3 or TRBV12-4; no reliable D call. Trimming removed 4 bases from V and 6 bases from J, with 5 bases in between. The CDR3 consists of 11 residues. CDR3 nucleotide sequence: TGTGCCAGCAGTTCTCCCGATACGCAGTATTTT. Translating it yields CASSSPDTQYF.

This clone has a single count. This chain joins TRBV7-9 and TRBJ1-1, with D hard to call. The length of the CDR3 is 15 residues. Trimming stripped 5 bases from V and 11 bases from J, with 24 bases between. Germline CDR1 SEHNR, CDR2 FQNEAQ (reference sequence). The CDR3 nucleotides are TGTGCCAGCAGCCAAGAGACATGGCCCTCTCCCTTGGCTTTCTTT. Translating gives CASSQETWPSPLAFF.

In DNA form, the CDR3 reads TGTGCCATCCGCGAGCAAGCAAAGCTCAATCAGCCCCAGCATTTT. Translation: CAIREQAKLNQPQHF. This sequence joins TRBV6-5 and TRBJ1-5; D is uncertain. The CDR3 is 15 residues long. Germline V gives CDR1 MNHEY, CDR2 SVGAGI. Trimming took 10 bases from V and 3 from J, leaving 19 bases between them.

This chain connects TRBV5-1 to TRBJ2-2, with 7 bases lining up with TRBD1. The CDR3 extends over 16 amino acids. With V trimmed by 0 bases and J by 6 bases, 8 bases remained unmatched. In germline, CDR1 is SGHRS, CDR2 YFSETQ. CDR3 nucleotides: TGCGCCAGCAGCTTGGTGGCAGGGGGTTCCCCCGGGGAGCTGTTTTTT. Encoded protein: CASSLVAGGSPGELFF.

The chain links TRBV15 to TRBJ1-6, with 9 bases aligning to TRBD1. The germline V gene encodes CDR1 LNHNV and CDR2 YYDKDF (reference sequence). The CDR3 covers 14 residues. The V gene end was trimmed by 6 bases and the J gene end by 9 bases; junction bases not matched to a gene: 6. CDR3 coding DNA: TGTGCCACCAGTTTTCGGGACAGGGCTTCACCCCTCCACTTT. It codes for CATSFRDRASPLHF.

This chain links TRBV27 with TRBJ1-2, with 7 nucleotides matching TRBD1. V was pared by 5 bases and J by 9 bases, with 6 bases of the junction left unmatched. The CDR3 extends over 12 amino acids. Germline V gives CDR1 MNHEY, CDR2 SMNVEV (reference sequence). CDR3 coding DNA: TGTGCCAGCAGTCCCCGGACAGGAAGCTACACCTTC. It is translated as CASSPRTGSYTF.

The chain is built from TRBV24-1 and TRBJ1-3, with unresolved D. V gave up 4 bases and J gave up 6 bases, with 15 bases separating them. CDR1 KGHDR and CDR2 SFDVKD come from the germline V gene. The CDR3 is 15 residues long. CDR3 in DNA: TGTGCCACCAGTGACTCCCCTCCACGCCCAAACACCATATATTTT. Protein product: CATSDSPPRPNTIYF.